A single sample gave rise to the 32 T cell receptor beta chains below, sequenced in a study of T cell responses to AZD1222 COVID-19 vaccine. Generated by immunoSEQ multiplex PCR, the TCRdb table keeps only in-frame clones and is missing some. The sample contains 120,000 or so clones, over 75% of which appear only once. This specimen was peripheral blood, taken on day 0 of AZD1222 vaccination. The receptors shown here come from an adult in good health.

CDR3 loop: CASRGQGASPLHF. The CDR3 bases are TGTGCCAGCAGAGGACAGGGGGCTTCACCCCTCCACTTT. The chain carries TRBV28 and TRBJ1-6, with 11 bases fitting TRBD1. V lost 6 bases, J lost 9 bases, and 1 base stayed unmatched. Germline CDR1 is MDHEN and CDR2 is SYDVKM. The CDR3 is 13 amino acids.

V gene TRBV28 combines with J gene TRBJ2-4; TRBD1 matches 7 bases. Germline V lookup: CDR1 MDHEN, CDR2 SYDVKM. The CDR3 runs to 13 residues. The junction had 2 bases not matched to a gene; V was cut back by 4 bases and J by 5 bases. The CDR3 DNA reads TGTGCCAGCAGTTCCGGGACAGAAAACATTCAGTACTTC. The encoded protein is CASSSGTENIQYF.

The chain combines TRBV10-2 with TRBJ1-5; the D gene is possibly TRBD1 (5 bases). The ends were cut back, 7 bases at V and 5 bases at J, with 12 bases in the middle. CDR3 size: 13 residues. Germline V gene data show CDR1 as WSHSY and CDR2 as SAAADI. For the CDR3, the DNA is TGCGCCAGCACAACAGGACAATATCAGCCCCAGCATTTT. It codes for CASTTGQYQPQHF.

The genes are TRBV2 and TRBJ1-5; D is unclear. V lost 1 base and J lost 0, with 10 bases in between. CDR1 is SNHLY, CDR2 FYNNEI, per germline. This CDR3 is built from 16 residues. As DNA, the CDR3 is TGTGCCAGCAGTGAAGGGCCCAAAAATAGCAATCAGCCCCAGCATTTT. This gives the protein CASSEGPKNSNQPQHF.

The CDR3 loop is CAWSVGWRQNSGNTIYF. The CDR3 nucleotides are TGTGCCTGGAGTGTAGGGTGGAGGCAGAACTCTGGAAACACCATATATTTT. The V gene is TRBV30, the J gene TRBJ1-3, with D hard to call. This CDR3 spans 17 amino acids. The V and J ends lost 0 bases and 0 bases respectively, with 15 bases between them. Germline lookup yields CDR1 GTSNPN and CDR2 SVGIG (reference sequence).

This clone showed up just a few times. The chain employs TRBV12-3 or TRBV12-4 and TRBJ1-1, with TRBD1 as a possible D gene (6 bases). The CDR3 loop spans 12 amino acids. Deletions cut 7 bases from V and 5 bases from J, with 11 bases between. CDR3 sequence reads: CASKIGGTEAFF. The CDR3 bases are TGTGCCAGCAAGATAGGGGGGACTGAAGCTTTCTTT.

The chain links TRBV5-1 to TRBJ2-5, with D hard to call. V dropped 7 bases and J dropped 1 base, with 11 bases sitting between them. In germline, CDR1 is SGHRS, CDR2 YFSETQ. This CDR3 is 13 amino acids long. The CDR3 loop reads CASLVAPQETQYF. The CDR3 bases are TGCGCCAGCCTCGTAGCACCCCAAGAGACCCAGTACTTC. Full variable domain (outside the CDR3, taken from reference TRBV5-1 and TRBJ2-5): KAGVTQTPRYLIKTRGQQVTLSCSPISGHRSVSWYQQTPGQGLQFLFEYFSETQRNKGNFPGRFSGRQFSNSRSEMNVSTLELGDSALYLCASLVAPQETQYFGPGTRLLVL.

This clone was seen once. The V gene is TRBV28, the J gene TRBJ2-7; tentative D call: TRBD2 (5 bases). CDR1 and CDR2 (germline): MDHEN, SYDVKM. V gave up 10 bases and J gave up 1 base, with 14 bases separating them. The CDR3 covers 13 residues. As DNA, the CDR3 is TGTGCCATAGGACTTTCAGCGTCCTACGAGCAGTACTTC. Protein sequence: CAIGLSASYEQYF.

The chain carries TRBV11-3 and TRBJ2-7; tentatively, D is TRBD2 (6 bases). Germline CDR1 reads SGHNT; CDR2 reads YENEEA. The length of the CDR3 is 13 residues. Between the trimmed V and J ends, which lost 3 bases and 5 bases, there was a span of 11 bases. The CDR3 region is CASSLGWEDEQYF. For the CDR3, the DNA is TGTGCCAGCAGCTTGGGCTGGGAGGACGAGCAGTACTTC. Variable domain in full (rest from reference TRBV11-3 and TRBJ2-7): EAGVVQSPRYKIIEKKQPVAFWCNPISGHNTLYWYLQNLGQGPELLIRYENEEAVDDSQLPKDRFSAERLKGVDSTLKIQPAELGDSAVYLCASSLGWEDEQYFGPGTRLTVT.

This chain connects TRBV19 to TRBJ2-3; unclear D gene. Between the trimmed V and J ends, which lost 4 bases and 6 bases, there was a span of 20 bases. This CDR3 region has 16 residues. The germline V gene encodes CDR1 LNHDA and CDR2 SQIVND (reference sequence). The CDR3 reads CASSNFVGNERDTQYF. CDR3 DNA: TGTGCCAGTAGTAATTTCGTGGGTAACGAGAGGGATACGCAGTATTTT.

The chain couples TRBV9 to TRBJ2-7; D unclear. This CDR3 has 16 residues. Trimming removed 0 bases from V and 4 bases from J, with 17 bases in between. Germline V lookup: CDR1 SGDLS, CDR2 YYNGEE. CDR3 sequence: CASSVGLGWAPYEQYF. The CDR3 DNA reads as TGTGCCAGCAGCGTAGGTTTGGGCTGGGCCCCTTACGAGCAGTACTTC.

This rearrangement joins TRBV5-4 to TRBJ2-3; D possibly corresponds to TRBD2 (6 bases). Trimming left V 4 bases short and J 8 bases short, with 20 bases between. The germline V gene has CDR1 SGHNT and CDR2 YYREEE (reference sequence). This CDR3 is built from 15 residues. The CDR3 loop reads CASSPKKAGLATQYF. In DNA, the CDR3 is TGTGCCAGCAGCCCGAAGAAGGCGGGATTAGCTACGCAGTATTTT.

V gene TRBV2 combines with J gene TRBJ2-3; D is possibly TRBD2 (5 bases). The CDR3 loop spans 14 amino acids. With 4 bases removed from V and 6 bases from J, the gap between germline ends came to 14 bases. Germline CDR1 is SNHLY and CDR2 is FYNNEI. The CDR3 loop is CASSAISREDTQYF. The CDR3 nucleotides read TGTGCCAGCAGTGCTATTTCAAGGGAGGATACGCAGTATTTT.

The chain recombines TRBV4-1 with TRBJ2-3; 12 bases are shared with TRBD1. J was trimmed by 7 bases and V by 2 bases; bases with no gene match: 10. CDR3 size: 17 residues. Per the germline V gene, CDR1 is MGHRA and CDR2 is YSYEKL. Written as DNA, the CDR3 is TGCGCCAGCAGCCAAACTATTCCGGGACAGGGGGCTTATACGCAGTATTTT. This gives the protein CASSQTIPGQGAYTQYF.

The rearrangement links TRBV10-3 to TRBJ2-5; a possible D gene is TRBD1 (6 bases). The CDR3 totals 16 residues. The germline V and J ends were trimmed by 3 bases and 5 bases, with 19 bases remaining between them. Germline loops: CDR1 ENHRY, CDR2 SYGVKD. CDR3 nucleotides: TGTGCCATCAGTGATGTGGGGCAGGGACATAGGGAGACCCAGTACTTC. This codes for CAISDVGQGHRETQYF.

V and J are TRBV23-1 and TRBJ1-6, with a tentative D call TRBD1 (5 bases). TRBV23-1 is marked as an open reading frame, function uncertain. Trimming shortened V by 0 bases and J by 7 bases, and 16 bases separated the two germline ends. The CDR3 has 17 amino acids. In nucleotides, the CDR3 is TGCGCCAGCAGTCAATCGAGGCAGGGCCTACCCAATTCACCCCTCCACTTT. Translated, it gives CASSQSRQGLPNSPLHF.

A few counts support this clone. The chain links TRBV29-1 to TRBJ1-2, with D maybe TRBD1 (5 bases). The ends were cut back, 0 bases at V and 10 bases at J, with 9 bases in the middle. The CDR3 has 11 amino acids. Germline CDR1 is SQVTM and CDR2 is ANQGSEA. The CDR3 coding sequence is TGCAGCGTTGAAGATGGGGCAGACTACACCTTC. It codes for CSVEDGADYTF.

The chain couples TRBV28 to TRBJ1-5; TRBD1 aligns across 9 bases. The ends lost 2 bases at V and 2 bases at J; junction bases unmatched: 4. Per the germline V gene, CDR1 is MDHEN and CDR2 is SYDVKM. The CDR3 covers 16 residues. The CDR3 here is CASSLIQGAGNQPQHF. The CDR3 coding sequence is TGTGCCAGCAGTTTAATACAGGGGGCCGGCAATCAGCCCCAGCATTTT.

The chain links TRBV2 to TRBJ2-1, with D tentatively TRBD1 (6 bases). This CDR3 is 14 amino acids long. Germline V CDR1 and CDR2: SNHLY, FYNNEI. V dropped 4 bases and J dropped 8 bases, with 15 bases sitting between them. The CDR3 reads CASSAGPQGYEQFF. The CDR3 nucleotides read TGTGCCAGCAGTGCGGGACCCCAGGGGTATGAGCAGTTCTTC.

The chain carries TRBV7-2 and TRBJ1-5; 7 bases are shared with TRBD1. CDR3 size: 15 residues. The trim removed 3 bases at V and 0 bases at J, leaving 2 bases unmatched. Germline lookup yields CDR1 SGHTA and CDR2 FQGNSA. The DNA for the CDR3 is TGTGCCAGCAGCTTCAGGGGGGGTAGCAATCAGCCCCAGCATTTT. Amino acids: CASSFRGGSNQPQHF.

The count of this clone is one. The gene calls are TRBV7-9 and TRBJ1-4; 8 nucleotides line up with TRBD1. V shed 2 bases, J shed 6 bases, and the junction held 5 bases outside the gene matches. Germline assignment: CDR1 SEHNR and CDR2 FQNEAQ (reference sequence). This CDR3 spans 15 amino acids. CDR3 region: CASSLQGALDEKLFF. The CDR3 DNA sequence: TGTGCCAGCAGCTTACAGGGGGCGCTTGATGAAAAACTGTTTTTT.

V gene TRBV11-1 combines with J gene TRBJ2-7, with TRBD2 as a possible D gene (5 bases). CDR1 is SGHAT and CDR2 is FQDESV in the germline V gene (reference sequence). V lost 2 bases and J lost 7, with 12 bases in between. This CDR3 has 13 amino acids. The chain's CDR3 is CASSLPGLEEQYF. The CDR3 region has the DNA TGTGCCAGCAGCTTACCCGGACTGGAAGAGCAGTACTTC.

This chain links TRBV7-9 with TRBJ2-7; no firm D call. Germline V gene sequence: CDR1 SEHNR, CDR2 FQNEAQ (reference sequence). CDR3 length equals 14 residues. V gave up 1 base and J gave up 5 bases, with 12 bases separating them. The CDR3 loop reads CASSLVSGFNEQYF. The CDR3 DNA reads TGTGCCAGCAGCTTAGTTTCTGGGTTCAACGAGCAGTACTTC.

This clone was observed a handful of times. This chain's CDR3 is CASSEGTGGTNTEAFF. The CDR3 DNA follows: TGCGCCAGCAGTGAGGGGACAGGGGGAACTAACACTGAAGCTTTCTTT. The rearrangement joins TRBV10-2 to TRBJ1-1; 11 bases are a match to TRBD1. With V trimmed by 2 bases and J by 2 bases, 4 bases remained unmatched. The CDR3 sequence is 16 residues long. CDR1 and CDR2 (germline): WSHSY, SAAADI.

This chain uses TRBV6-5 with TRBJ2-7; D unclear. The CDR3 has 14 residues. Germline values: CDR1 MNHEY, CDR2 SVGAGI. V was clipped by 6 bases and J by 0 bases, with 12 bases between them. The CDR3 loop reads CASSPSMDSYEQYF. DNA of the CDR3: TGTGCCAGCAGCCCCTCCATGGACTCCTACGAGCAGTACTTC.

This rearrangement joins TRBV13 to TRBJ2-7, with 8 positions matching TRBD1. Germline loops: CDR1 PRHDT, CDR2 FYEKMQ (reference sequence). V lost 6 bases to trimming and J lost 8 bases; unmatched junction nucleotides: 9. The CDR3 length is 13 residues. CDR3 sequence: CASSQGQGGKQYF. The CDR3 DNA follows: TGTGCCAGCAGTCAAGGACAGGGTGGGAAGCAGTACTTC.

V usage is TRBV11-1 and J usage is TRBJ1-2; D ambiguous. Germline V lookup: CDR1 SGHAT, CDR2 FQDESV (reference sequence). CDR3 length: 13 residues. The V and J ends lost 3 bases and 3 bases respectively, with 8 bases between them. This CDR3 is CASSLTTDYGYTF. In DNA form, the CDR3 reads TGTGCCAGCAGCTTGACCACGGACTATGGCTACACCTTC.

The CDR3 loop is CASSLGGSDEKLFF. The CDR3 DNA follows: TGTGCCAGCAGCTTAGGAGGGTCGGACGAAAAACTGTTTTTT. The chain is built from TRBV5-5 and TRBJ1-4; unclear D gene. Germline V lookup: CDR1 SGHKS, CDR2 YYEKEE (reference sequence). V was pared by 2 bases and J by 8 bases, with 13 bases between. The CDR3 consists of 14 residues.

J is TRBJ2-1 and V is TRBV9, with D maybe TRBD2 (6 bases). Germline V lookup: CDR1 SGDLS, CDR2 YYNGEE. This CDR3 is 14 amino acids long. Trimming pared 0 bases from V and 3 bases from J, leaving 7 bases between. The CDR3 is CASSVGGLYNEQFF. CDR3 nucleotides: TGTGCCAGCAGCGTAGGGGGACTCTACAATGAGCAGTTCTTC.

The chain joins TRBV12-3 or TRBV12-4 to TRBJ1-5; no clear D gene. The CDR3 length is 13 residues. Deletions cut 2 bases from V and 4 bases from J, with 6 bases between. As DNA, the CDR3 is TGTGCCAGCAGTTTATGGGAGAATCAGCCCCAGCATTTT. Its translation is CASSLWENQPQHF.

V usage is TRBV15 and J usage is TRBJ1-1; 12 bases are a match to TRBD1. This CDR3 has 15 residues. V shed 5 bases and J 5 bases; nucleotides not matched to a gene: 6. Germline V gene data show CDR1 as LNHNV and CDR2 as YYDKDF (reference sequence). The CDR3 DNA sequence: TGTGCCACCAGCCGGGACAGGGGGCGAGGAACTGAAGCTTTCTTT. Protein: CATSRDRGRGTEAFF.

V is TRBV25-1 and J is TRBJ1-1; tentative D call: TRBD1 (6 bases). CDR3 size: 14 residues. The V and J ends lost 4 bases and 10 bases respectively, with 19 bases between them. Germline V gene lookup returns CDR1 MGHDK and CDR2 SYGVNS. Here the CDR3 DNA reads TGTGCCAGCAGTGTACGAACAGGGAGGCGCGGAGCTTTCTTT. Protein product: CASSVRTGRRGAFF.